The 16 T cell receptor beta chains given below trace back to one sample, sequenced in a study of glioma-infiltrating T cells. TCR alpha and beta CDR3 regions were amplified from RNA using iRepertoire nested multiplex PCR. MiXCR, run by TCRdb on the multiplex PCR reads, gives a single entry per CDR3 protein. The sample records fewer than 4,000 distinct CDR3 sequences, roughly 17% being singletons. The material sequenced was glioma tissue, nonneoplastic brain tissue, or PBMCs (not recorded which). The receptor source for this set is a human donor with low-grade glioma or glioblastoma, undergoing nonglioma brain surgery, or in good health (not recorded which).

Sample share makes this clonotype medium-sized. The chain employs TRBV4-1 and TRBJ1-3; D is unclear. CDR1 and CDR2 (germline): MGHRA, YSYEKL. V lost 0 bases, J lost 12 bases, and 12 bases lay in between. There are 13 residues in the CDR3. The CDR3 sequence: CASSQDPGQDIYF. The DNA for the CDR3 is TGCGCCAGCAGCCAAGATCCGGGTCAGGACATATATTTT.

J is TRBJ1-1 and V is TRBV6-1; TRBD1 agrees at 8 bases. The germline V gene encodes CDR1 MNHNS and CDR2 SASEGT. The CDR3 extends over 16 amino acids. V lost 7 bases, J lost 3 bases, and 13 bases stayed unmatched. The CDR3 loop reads CASNHNRTGQDTEAFF. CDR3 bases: TGTGCCAGCAATCACAATCGGACAGGGCAGGACACTGAAGCTTTCTTT.

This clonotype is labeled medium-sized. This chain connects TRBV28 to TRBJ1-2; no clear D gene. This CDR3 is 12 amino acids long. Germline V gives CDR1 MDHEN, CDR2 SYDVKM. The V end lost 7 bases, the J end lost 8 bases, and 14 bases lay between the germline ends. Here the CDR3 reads CASITHGLGYTF. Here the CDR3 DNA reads TGTGCCAGCATCACACATGGCTTGGGCTACACCTTC.

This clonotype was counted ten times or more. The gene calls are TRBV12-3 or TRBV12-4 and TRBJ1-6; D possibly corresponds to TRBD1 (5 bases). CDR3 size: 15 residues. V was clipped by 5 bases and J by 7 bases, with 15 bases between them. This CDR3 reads CASSASGQGNSPLHF. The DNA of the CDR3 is TGTGCCAGCAGTGCGTCAGGCCAGGGAAATTCACCCCTCCACTTT.

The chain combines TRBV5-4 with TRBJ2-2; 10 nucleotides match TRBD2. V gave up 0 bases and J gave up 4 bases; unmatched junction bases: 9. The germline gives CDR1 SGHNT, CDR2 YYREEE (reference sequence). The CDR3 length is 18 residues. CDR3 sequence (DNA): TGTGCCAGCAGCTTGGTGCCAGCGGGGGGGCTAGGCACCGGGGAGCTGTTTTTT. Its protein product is CASSLVPAGGLGTGELFF.

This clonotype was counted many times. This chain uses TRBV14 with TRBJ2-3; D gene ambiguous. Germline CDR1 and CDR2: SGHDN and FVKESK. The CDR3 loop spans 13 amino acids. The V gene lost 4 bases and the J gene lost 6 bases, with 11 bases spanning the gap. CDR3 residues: CASSPELTDTQYF. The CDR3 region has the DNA TGTGCCAGCAGCCCCGAACTTACCGATACGCAGTATTTT.

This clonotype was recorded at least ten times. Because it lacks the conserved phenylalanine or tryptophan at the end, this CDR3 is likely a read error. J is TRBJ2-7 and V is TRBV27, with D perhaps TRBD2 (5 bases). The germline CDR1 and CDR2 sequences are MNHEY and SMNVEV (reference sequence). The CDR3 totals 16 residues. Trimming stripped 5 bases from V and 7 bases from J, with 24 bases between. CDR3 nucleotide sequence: TGTGCCAGCAGTCCGACCTTGGACTTCTCGACGGGGGAGCAGTACTCC. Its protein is CASSPTLDFSTGEQYS.

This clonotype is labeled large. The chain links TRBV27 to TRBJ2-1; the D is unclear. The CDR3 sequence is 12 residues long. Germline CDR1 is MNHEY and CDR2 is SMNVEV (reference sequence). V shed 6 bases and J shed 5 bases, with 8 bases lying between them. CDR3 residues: CASRTVNNEQFF. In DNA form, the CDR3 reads TGTGCCAGCAGAACAGTAAACAATGAGCAGTTCTTC.

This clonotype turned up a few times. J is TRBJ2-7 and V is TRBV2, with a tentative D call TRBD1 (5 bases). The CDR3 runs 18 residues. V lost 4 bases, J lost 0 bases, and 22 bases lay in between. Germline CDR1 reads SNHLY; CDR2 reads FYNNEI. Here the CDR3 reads CASSAGTYGHQSSYEQYV. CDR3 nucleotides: TGTGCCAGCAGTGCAGGCACTTACGGACATCAAAGCTCCTACGAGCAGTACGTC.

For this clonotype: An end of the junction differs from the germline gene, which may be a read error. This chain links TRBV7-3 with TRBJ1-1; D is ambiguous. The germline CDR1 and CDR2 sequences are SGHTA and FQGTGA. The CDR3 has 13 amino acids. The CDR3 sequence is CASSLFRDTEAFF. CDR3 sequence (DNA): TGTGCCAGCAGCTTATTCCGAGACACCGAAGCTTTCTTT.

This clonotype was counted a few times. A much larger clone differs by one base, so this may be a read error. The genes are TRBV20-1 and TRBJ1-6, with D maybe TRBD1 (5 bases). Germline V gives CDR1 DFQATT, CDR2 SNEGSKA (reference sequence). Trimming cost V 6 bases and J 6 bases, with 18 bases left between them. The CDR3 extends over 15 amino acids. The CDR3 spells CSAPGRDPRNSPLHF. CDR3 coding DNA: TGCAGTGCCCCCGGCAGGGACCCCCGTAATTCACCCCTCCACTTT.

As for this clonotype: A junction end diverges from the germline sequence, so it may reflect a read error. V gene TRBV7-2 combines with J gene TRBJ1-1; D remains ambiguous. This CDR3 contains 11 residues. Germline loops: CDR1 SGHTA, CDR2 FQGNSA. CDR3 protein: CASSPDTEAFF. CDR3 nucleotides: TGTGCCAGCAGCCCAGACACCGAAGCTTTCTTT.

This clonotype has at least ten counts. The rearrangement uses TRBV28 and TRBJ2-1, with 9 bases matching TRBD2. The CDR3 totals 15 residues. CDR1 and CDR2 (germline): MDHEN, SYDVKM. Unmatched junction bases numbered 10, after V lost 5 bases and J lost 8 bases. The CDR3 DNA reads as TGTGCCAGCAGTGCTCTAGCGGGGTATAAGGATGAGCAGTTCTTC. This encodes CASSALAGYKDEQFF.

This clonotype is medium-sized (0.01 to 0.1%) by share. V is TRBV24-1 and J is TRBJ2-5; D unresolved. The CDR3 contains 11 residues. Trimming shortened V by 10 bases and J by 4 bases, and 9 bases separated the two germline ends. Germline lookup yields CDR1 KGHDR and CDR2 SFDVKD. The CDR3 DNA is TGTGCCACAGGGATGGGAGAGACCCAGTACTTC. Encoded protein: CATGMGETQYF.

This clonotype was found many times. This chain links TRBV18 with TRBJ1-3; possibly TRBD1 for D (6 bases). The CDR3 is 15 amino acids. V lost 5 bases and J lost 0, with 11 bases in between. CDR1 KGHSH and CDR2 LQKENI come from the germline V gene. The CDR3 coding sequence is TGTGCCAGCTCATCGACAGGCCTCTCTGGAAACACCATATATTTT. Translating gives CASSSTGLSGNTIYF.

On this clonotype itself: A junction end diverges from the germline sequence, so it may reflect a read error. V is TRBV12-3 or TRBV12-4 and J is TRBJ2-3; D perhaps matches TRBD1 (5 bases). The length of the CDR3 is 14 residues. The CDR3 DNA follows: TGTGCCAGCGGCGACAGACAAAGCACAGATAAGCAGTATTTT. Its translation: CASGDRQSTDKQYF.